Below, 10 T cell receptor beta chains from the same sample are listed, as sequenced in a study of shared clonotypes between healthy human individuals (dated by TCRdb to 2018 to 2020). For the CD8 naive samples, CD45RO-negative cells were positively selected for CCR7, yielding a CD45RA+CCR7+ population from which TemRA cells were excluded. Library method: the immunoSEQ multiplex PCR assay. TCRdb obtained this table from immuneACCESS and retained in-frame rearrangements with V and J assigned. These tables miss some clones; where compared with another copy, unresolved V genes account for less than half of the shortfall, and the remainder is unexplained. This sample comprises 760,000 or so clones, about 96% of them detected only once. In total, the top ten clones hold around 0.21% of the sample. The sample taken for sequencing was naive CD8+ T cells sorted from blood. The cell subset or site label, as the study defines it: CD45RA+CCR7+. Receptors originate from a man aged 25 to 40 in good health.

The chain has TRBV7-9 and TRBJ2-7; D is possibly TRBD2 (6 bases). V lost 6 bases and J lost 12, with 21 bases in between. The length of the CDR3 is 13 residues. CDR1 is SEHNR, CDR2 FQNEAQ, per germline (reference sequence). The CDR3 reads CASRTGTVGLTYF. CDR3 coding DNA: TGTGCCAGCAGAACCGGGACGGTGGGACTCACGTACTTC.

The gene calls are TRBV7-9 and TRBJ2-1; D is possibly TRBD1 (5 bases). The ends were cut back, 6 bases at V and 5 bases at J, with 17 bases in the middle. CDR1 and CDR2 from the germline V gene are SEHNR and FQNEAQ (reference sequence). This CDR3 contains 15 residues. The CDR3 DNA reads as TGTGCCAGCAGTCGAGCCACAGACAGTCACAATGAGCAGTTCTTC. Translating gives CASSRATDSHNEQFF.

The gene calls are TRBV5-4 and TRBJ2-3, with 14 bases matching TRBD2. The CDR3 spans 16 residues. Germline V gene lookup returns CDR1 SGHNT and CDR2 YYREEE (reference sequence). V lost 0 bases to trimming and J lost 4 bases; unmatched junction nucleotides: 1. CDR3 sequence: CASSLEGLAGADTQYF. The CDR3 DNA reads TGTGCCAGCAGCTTGGAGGGACTAGCGGGAGCAGATACGCAGTATTTT.

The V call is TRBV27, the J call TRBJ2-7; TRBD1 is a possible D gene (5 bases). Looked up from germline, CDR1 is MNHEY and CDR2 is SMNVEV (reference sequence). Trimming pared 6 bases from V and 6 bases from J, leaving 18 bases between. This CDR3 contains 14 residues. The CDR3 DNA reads TGTGCCAGCAGGACGGCGTCTCGTAGGGGCGAGCAGTACTTC. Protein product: CASRTASRRGEQYF.

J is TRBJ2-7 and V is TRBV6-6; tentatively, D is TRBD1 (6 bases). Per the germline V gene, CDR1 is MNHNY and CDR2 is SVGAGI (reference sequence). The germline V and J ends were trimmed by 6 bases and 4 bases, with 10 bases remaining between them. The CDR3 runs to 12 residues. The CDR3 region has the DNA TGTGCCAGCAGCCAGGGGTTGTACGAGCAGTACTTC. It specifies CASSQGLYEQYF.

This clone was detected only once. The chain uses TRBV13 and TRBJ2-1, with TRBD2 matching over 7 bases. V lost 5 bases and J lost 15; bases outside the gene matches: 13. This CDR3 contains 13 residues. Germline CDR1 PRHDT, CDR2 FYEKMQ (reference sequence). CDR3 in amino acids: CASSPNGLAVSFF. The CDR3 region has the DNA TGTGCCAGCAGCCCTAACGGGCTAGCGGTATCGTTCTTC.

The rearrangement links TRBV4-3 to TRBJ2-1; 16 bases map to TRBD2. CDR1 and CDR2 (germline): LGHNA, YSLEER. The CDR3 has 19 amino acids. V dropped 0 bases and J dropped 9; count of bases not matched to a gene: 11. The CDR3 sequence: CASSQDGTSGRAEPFEQFF. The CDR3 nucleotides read TGCGCCAGCAGCCAAGACGGGACTAGCGGGAGGGCAGAACCTTTTGAGCAGTTCTTC.

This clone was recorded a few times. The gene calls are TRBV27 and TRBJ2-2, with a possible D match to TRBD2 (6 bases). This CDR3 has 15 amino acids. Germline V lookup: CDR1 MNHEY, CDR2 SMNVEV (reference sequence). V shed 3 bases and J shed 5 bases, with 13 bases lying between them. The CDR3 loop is CASSFRGIETGELFF. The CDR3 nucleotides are TGTGCCAGCAGTTTCCGGGGGATCGAGACCGGGGAGCTGTTTTTT.

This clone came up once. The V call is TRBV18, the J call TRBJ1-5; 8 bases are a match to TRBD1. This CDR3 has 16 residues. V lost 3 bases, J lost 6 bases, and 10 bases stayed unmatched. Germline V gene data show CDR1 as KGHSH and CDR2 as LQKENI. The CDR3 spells CASSPEVQGAGQPQHF. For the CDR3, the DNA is TGTGCCAGCTCACCGGAAGTCCAGGGGGCCGGTCAGCCCCAGCATTTT. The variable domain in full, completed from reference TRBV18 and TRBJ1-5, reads NAGVMQNPRHLVRRRGQEARLRCSPMKGHSHVYWYRQLPEEGLKFMVYLQKENIIDESGMPKERFSAEFPKEGPSILRIQQVVRGDSAAYFCASSPEVQGAGQPQHFGDGTRLSIL.

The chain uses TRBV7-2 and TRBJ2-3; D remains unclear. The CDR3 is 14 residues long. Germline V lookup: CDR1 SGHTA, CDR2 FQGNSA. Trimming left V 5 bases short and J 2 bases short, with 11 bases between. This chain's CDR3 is CASSPSGLTDTQYF. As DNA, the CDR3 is TGTGCCAGCAGCCCGAGTGGCCTCACAGATACGCAGTATTTT.